Sequencing of this TCR beta chain was carried out in a study of blood T cell repertoires in COVID-19. For the study at large: Acute-phase and convalescent COVID-19 samples originated in the United States, Italy and Spain.

Per the original data handling: Estimated nucleated cell counts came from reference gene primer amplification. Measured with immunoSEQ multiplex PCR; TCRdb has only the in-frame clones, and not every one. That table gives V, J and clone size, and the DNA gave D and trimming. This table holds roughly 60,000 clones, 75% to 90% found once. A note on this clone: Other DNA variants within this sample encode the same CDR3.

V was trimmed by 9 bases and J by 1 base, leaving 3 bases between them. Germline V lookup: CDR1 LNHDA, CDR2 SQIVND (reference sequence). The CDR3 sequence is 11 residues long. The specimen sequenced was peripheral blood. The chain links TRBV19 to TRBJ2-2, with D uncertain. The origin of this receptor is a man of 80 years or more with acute or convalescent COVID-19. DNA for the CDR3: TGTGCCAGCCGGAACACCGGGGAGCTGTTTTTT. Amino acids: CASRNTGELFF.